This TCR beta chain is from a study of cytomegalovirus exposure and HLA in healthy donors. Study-level results: In vitro confirmation showed a few CMV-associated chains to be CMV antigen specific.

As concerns this clone: Its antigen is not identified.

Primers included in the PCR were 60 Vbeta and 13 Jbeta primers. Here immunoSEQ multiplex PCR was the method, and the copy in TCRdb shows in-frame clones only, minus some. The repertoire holds approximately 150,000 clones, just under 80% seen once, with 13% in the top ten. The V end lost 6 bases, the J end lost 3 bases, and 12 bases lay between the germline ends. The CDR3 contains 13 residues. Germline CDR1 is SQVTM and CDR2 is ANQGSEA. The chain links TRBV29-1 to TRBJ1-5, with D perhaps matching TRBD1 (6 bases). The sequence derives from a woman between 50 and 59 years old in good health and CMV-seropositive. Sequenced material: PBMCs. CDR3 amino acids: CSVKTGPNQPQHF. In DNA, the CDR3 is TGCAGCGTCAAGACAGGACCCAATCAGCCCCAGCATTTT.